In its sample, the clone carrying this T cell receptor beta chain was seen once. This entry comes from a study of T cell changes during pregnancy in multiple sclerosis. Germline V gives CDR1 SEHNR, CDR2 FQNEAQ (reference sequence). The CDR3 has 18 residues. V shed 5 bases and J shed 2 bases, with 25 bases lying between them. Only in-frame clones appear in the TCRdb table, and some are missing; sequencing was by immunoSEQ multiplex PCR. Of under 40,000 clones detected, roughly 90% appear once; the ten largest clones hold around 0.57%. This sequence was found in a female donor with multiple sclerosis, enrolled in a pregnancy study. The sample was CD4+ T cells from peripheral blood mononuclear cells, taken before pregnancy. This chain joins TRBV7-9 and TRBJ2-7, with D possibly TRBD2 on 6 matching bases. The CDR3 DNA is TGTGCCAGCAGCCCGGGTTCTGGAAAAGGAGGGAACCCCTACGAGCAGTACTTC. Translating it yields CASSPGSGKGGNPYEQYF.